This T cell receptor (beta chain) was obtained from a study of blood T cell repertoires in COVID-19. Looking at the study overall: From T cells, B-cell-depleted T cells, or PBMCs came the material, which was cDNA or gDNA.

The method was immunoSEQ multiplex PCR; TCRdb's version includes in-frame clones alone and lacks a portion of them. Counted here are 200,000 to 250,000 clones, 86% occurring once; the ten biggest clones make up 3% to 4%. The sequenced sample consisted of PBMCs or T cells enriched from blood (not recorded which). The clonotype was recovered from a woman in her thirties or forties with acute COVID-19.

The CDR3 loop is CASSSSGNPYEQYF. The DNA for the CDR3 is TGCGCCAGCAGCTCCAGCGGGAACCCCTACGAGCAGTACTTC. The chain uses TRBV5-1 and TRBJ2-7, with TRBD2 matching 7 bases. The ends lost 3 bases at V and 2 bases at J; junction bases unmatched: 5. CDR3 length equals 14 residues. Germline V gives CDR1 SGHRS, CDR2 YFSETQ.